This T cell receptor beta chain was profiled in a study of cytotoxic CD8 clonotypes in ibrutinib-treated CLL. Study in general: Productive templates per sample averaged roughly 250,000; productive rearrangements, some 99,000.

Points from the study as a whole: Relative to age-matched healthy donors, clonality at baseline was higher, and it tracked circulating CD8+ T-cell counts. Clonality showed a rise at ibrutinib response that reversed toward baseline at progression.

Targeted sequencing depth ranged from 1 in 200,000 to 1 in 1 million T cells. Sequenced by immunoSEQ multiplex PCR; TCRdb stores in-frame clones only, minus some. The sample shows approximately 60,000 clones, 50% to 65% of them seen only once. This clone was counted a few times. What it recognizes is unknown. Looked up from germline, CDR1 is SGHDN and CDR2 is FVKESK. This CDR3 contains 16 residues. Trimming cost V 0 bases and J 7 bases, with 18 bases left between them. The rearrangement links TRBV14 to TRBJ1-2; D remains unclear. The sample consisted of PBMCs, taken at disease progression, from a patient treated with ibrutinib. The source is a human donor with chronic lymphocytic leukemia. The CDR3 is CASSQDYGLQAGGYTF. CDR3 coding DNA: TGTGCCAGCAGCCAAGATTACGGACTCCAGGCGGGTGGCTACACCTTC.